Listed below are T cell receptor beta chains from one sample, sequenced in a study of blood T cell repertoires in COVID-19. Sequencing used immunoSEQ multiplex PCR; TCRdb keeps in-frame clones, though not all of them. Seen here are about 13,000 clones, around 76% observed once, and the top ten hold over 40%. Sequenced input: peripheral blood. Receptor source: a woman of 80 years or more with acute or convalescent COVID-19. The CDR3 runs from the conserved cysteine through the conserved F or W. The D gene is left open where the match is weak. Only part of the rows carry a size: once, few, many, or a class if the clone is expanded.

>TRBJ2-7|NA|NA|TRBV5-1
CASSLASRAYEQYF
TGCGCCAGCAGCTTGGCCTCGCGGGCCTACGAGCAGTACTTC
>TRBJ2-3|NA|TRBD1|TRBV19
CASRNRGNTDTQYF
TGTGCCAGTAGGAACAGGGGTAACACAGATACGCAGTATTTT
>TRBJ2-5|NA|TRBD2|TRBV7-2
CASSTVAGWGETQYF
TGTGCCAGCAGCACAGTAGCGGGGTGGGGGGAGACCCAGTACTTC
>TRBJ2-1|NA|TRBD2|TRBV30
CAWASGGPLYNEQFF
TGTGCCTGGGCTAGCGGGGGCCCGCTATACAATGAGCAGTTCTTC
>TRBJ1-4|medium-sized|NA|TRBV11-2
CASSDAGLNEKLFF
TGTGCCAGCAGCGATGCGGGGTTAAATGAAAAACTGTTTTTT
>TRBJ2-1|NA|NA|TRBV7-9
CASSLEGMWYNEQFF
TGTGCCAGCAGCTTAGAGGGGATGTGGTACAATGAGCAGTTCTTC
>TRBJ2-5|many|TRBD2|TRBV5-1
CASSLDPGIAGGRETQYF
TGCGCCAGCAGCTTGGACCCGGGTATTGCGGGGGGGCGAGAGACCCAGTACTTC
>TRBJ2-1|NA|NA|TRBV5-4
CASSLVYRTNYNEQFF
TGTGCCAGCAGCTTGGTGTATCGGACTAACTACAATGAGCAGTTCTTC
>TRBJ1-4|NA|NA|TRBV7-2
CASSGDRRSEKLFF
TGTGCCAGCAGCGGCGACAGACGGAGTGAAAAACTGTTTTTT
>TRBJ1-2|NA|NA|TRBV7-8
CASSPGHGYTF
TGTGCCAGCAGCCCCGGTCATGGCTACACCTTC
>TRBJ2-7|NA|TRBD1|TRBV19
CASSKGQRYEQYF
TGTGCCAGTAGTAAGGGACAGCGCTACGAGCAGTACTTC
>TRBJ1-4|NA|NA|TRBV7-9
CASSWTGGRLFF
TGTGCCAGCAGCTGGACGGGGGGTCGACTGTTTTTT
>TRBJ2-7|NA|NA|TRBV6-5
CASSYSRDEGYEQYF
TGTGCCAGCAGTTACTCGCGGGACGAAGGATACGAGCAGTACTTC
>TRBJ1-1|medium-sized|NA|TRBV5-1
CASRRWGARDMNTEAFF
TGCGCCAGCAGAAGATGGGGCGCAAGGGACATGAACACTGAAGCTTTCTTT
>TRBJ2-5|NA|TRBD2|TRBV24-1
CATSASGAETQYF
TGTGCCACCAGTGCCAGCGGGGCGGAGACCCAGTACTTC
>TRBJ2-3|NA|TRBD2|TRBV15
CATSGQAGGLDTQYF
TGTGCCACCAGCGGTCAAGCGGGGGGCCTAGATACGCAGTATTTT
>TRBJ1-1|NA|NA|TRBV6-5
CASSYRTGETEAFF
TGTGCCAGCAGTTACCGAACTGGAGAAACTGAAGCTTTCTTT
>TRBJ1-2|NA|NA|TRBV9
CASSVGQGTYGYTF
TGTGCCAGCAGCGTAGGTCAGGGAACCTATGGCTACACCTTC
>TRBJ2-1|NA|TRBD2|TRBV6-5
CASRTSGANEQFF
TGTGCCAGCAGGACTAGCGGGGCGAATGAGCAGTTCTTC
>TRBJ1-4|NA|NA|TRBV5-6
CASSLFPNRDELFF
TGTGCCAGCAGCTTGTTCCCGAACAGGGATGAACTGTTTTTT
>TRBJ2-7|NA|TRBD1|TRBV4-3
CASSHRPDREYEQYF
TGCGCCAGCAGCCATAGGCCGGACAGGGAGTACGAGCAGTACTTC
>TRBJ1-3|NA|TRBD1|TRBV19
CASSRGQGAAISGNTIYF
TGTGCCAGTAGTAGAGGACAGGGGGCCGCAATCTCTGGAAACACCATATATTTT
>TRBJ2-3|NA|NA|TRBV27
CASSLGEGTDTQYF
TGTGCCAGCAGTTTGGGGGAGGGCACAGATACGCAGTATTTT
>TRBJ1-1|NA|NA|TRBV21-1
CASSPQQGARTEAFF
TGTGCCAGCAGCCCCCAACAGGGGGCACGGACTGAAGCTTTCTTT
>TRBJ1-1|NA|TRBD1|TRBV30
CAWSTGQGNTEAFF
TGTGCCTGGAGTACCGGACAGGGGAACACTGAAGCTTTCTTT
>TRBJ2-7|NA|NA|TRBV6-1
CASSEGHFTRTYEQYF
TGTGCCAGCAGTGAAGGCCATTTTACGAGAACCTACGAGCAGTACTTC
>TRBJ2-5|NA|TRBD2|TRBV19
CASSRTSGGVQETQYF
TGTGCCAGTAGTAGGACTAGCGGGGGGGTTCAAGAGACCCAGTACTTC
>TRBJ2-3|NA|NA|TRBV7-6
CASSRQSQGWGTSTDTQYF
TGTGCCAGCAGCCGACAGAGTCAAGGCTGGGGAACTAGCACAGATACGCAGTATTTT
>TRBJ2-1|NA|NA|TRBV7-9
CASSSRVSSYNEQFF
TGTGCCAGCAGCTCCAGGGTCTCCTCCTACAATGAGCAGTTCTTC
>TRBJ1-5|NA|TRBD1|TRBV19
CASKNRGYHHWPQHF
TGTGCCAGTAAAAACAGGGGTTATCATCATTGGCCCCAGCATTTT
>TRBJ1-4|few|NA|TRBV30
CAWSVPRQVSTNEKLFF
TGTGCCTGGAGTGTACCCCGGCAGGTTTCAACTAATGAAAAACTGTTTTTT
>TRBJ2-2|NA|TRBD2|TRBV2
CASREVLGLAIGGELFF
TGTGCCAGCAGGGAAGTTTTAGGACTAGCAATAGGCGGGGAGCTGTTTTTT
>TRBJ2-1|large|TRBD2|TRBV6-2/TRBV6-3
CASSYGGGPGNEQFF
TGTGCCAGCAGTTATGGCGGGGGGCCGGGAAATGAGCAGTTCTTC
>TRBJ1-5|NA|NA|TRBV4-1
CASSRGQYNQPQHF
TGCGCCAGCAGCCGAGGACAGTACAATCAGCCCCAGCATTTT
>TRBJ2-7|few|NA|TRBV6-2/TRBV6-3
CASRPLSPGMYRYEQYF
TGTGCCAGCAGACCTCTATCACCGGGAATGTATCGCTACGAGCAGTACTTC
>TRBJ1-2|NA|NA|TRBV28
CASATQGPSRGYTF
TGTGCCAGCGCAACTCAGGGGCCCTCGAGAGGCTACACCTTC
>TRBJ1-3|NA|NA|TRBV10-3
CAISESMGRITGNTIYF
TGTGCCATCAGTGAGTCAATGGGGCGGATAACTGGAAACACCATATATTTT
>TRBJ2-3|few|NA|TRBV6-5
CASISGAQGADTQYF
TGTGCCAGCATATCAGGGGCCCAAGGGGCAGATACGCAGTATTTT
>TRBJ1-6|few|TRBD1|TRBV27
CASSLVRGNSPLHF
TGTGCCAGCAGTTTAGTCAGGGGGAATTCACCCCTCCACTTT
>TRBJ1-2|NA|TRBD1|TRBV23-1
CASGSQGALGGYTF
TGCGCCAGCGGCTCACAGGGGGCGCTGGGTGGCTACACCTTC
>TRBJ1-2|NA|NA|TRBV27
CASSLSPGTANYGYTF
TGTGCCAGCAGTTTATCCCCCGGGACTGCTAACTATGGCTACACCTTC
>TRBJ1-4|NA|NA|TRBV15
CATSRDRPGPNEKLFF
TGTGCCACCAGCAGAGATCGTCCAGGGCCTAATGAAAAACTGTTTTTT
>TRBJ2-3|NA|NA|TRBV9
CASSVKGQGSADTQYF
TGTGCCAGCAGCGTAAAGGGGCAAGGCAGTGCAGATACGCAGTATTTT
>TRBJ1-2|NA|NA|TRBV9
CASSVGGFSGYTF
TGTGCCAGCAGCGTAGGAGGTTTCAGCGGCTACACCTTC
>TRBJ2-7|NA|TRBD1|TRBV12-3/TRBV12-4
CASRLGDRGEQYF
TGTGCCAGCAGACTCGGGGACAGAGGGGAGCAGTACTTC
>TRBJ1-1|NA|NA|TRBV18
CASSGTENTEAFF
TGTGCCAGCTCAGGAACAGAGAACACTGAAGCTTTCTTT
>TRBJ2-1|NA|NA|TRBV6-2/TRBV6-3
CASSRTDPEQFF
TGTGCCAGCAGCCGGACAGACCCCGAGCAGTTCTTC
>TRBJ1-2|NA|NA|TRBV5-1
CASSLTENYGYTF
TGCGCCAGCAGCTTGACGGAGAACTATGGCTACACCTTC
>TRBJ2-5|NA|TRBD1|TRBV4-1
CASSYPTGFQETQYF
TGCGCCAGCAGCTACCCGACAGGGTTCCAAGAGACCCAGTACTTC
>TRBJ1-1|NA|NA|TRBV23-1
CASSPGSMNTEAFF
TGCGCCAGCAGTCCCGGTTCCATGAACACTGAAGCTTTCTTT
>TRBJ2-3|NA|TRBD1|TRBV4-1
CASRDRGPTDTQYF
TGCGCCAGCAGAGACAGGGGGCCCACAGATACGCAGTATTTT
>TRBJ2-5|once|NA|TRBV10-2
CASSAQIQETQYF
TGCGCCAGCAGTGCCCAGATTCAAGAGACCCAGTACTTC
>TRBJ1-5|NA|NA|TRBV4-3
CASSQDSSGLVHQPQHF
TGCGCCAGCAGCCAAGATAGTTCGGGACTAGTTCATCAGCCCCAGCATTTT
>TRBJ2-5|NA|NA|TRBV7-9
CASSFPKWENGETQYF
TGTGCCAGCAGCTTTCCCAAGTGGGAGAATGGAGAGACCCAGTACTTC
>TRBJ1-2|NA|NA|TRBV7-8
CASSFHPGFYGYTF
TGTGCCAGCAGCTTTCATCCGGGGTTCTATGGCTACACCTTC
>TRBJ2-3|once|TRBD1|TRBV10-2
CASSSGTGVTDTQYF
TGCGCCAGCAGTTCCGGGACAGGGGTGACAGATACGCAGTATTTT
>TRBJ1-1|NA|TRBD1|TRBV6-2/TRBV6-3
CATTPNWWTGGNTEAFF
TGTGCCACCACCCCGAATTGGTGGACAGGGGGGAACACTGAAGCTTTCTTT
>TRBJ2-3|NA|TRBD2|TRBV10-3
CAIMGGKTDTQYF
TGTGCCATCATGGGGGGGAAGACAGATACGCAGTATTTT
>TRBJ2-3|NA|TRBD2|TRBV3-1/TRBV3-2
CASSHGLALVTDTQYF
TGTGCCAGCAGCCACGGACTAGCGCTTGTCACAGATACGCAGTATTTT